Following are 4 T cell receptor beta chains from one sample sequenced in a study of T cell responses to AZD1222 COVID-19 vaccine. Profiled with immunoSEQ multiplex PCR; TCRdb holds only in-frame clones, not every one. The sample yields 200,000 or so clones, 90% seen once. The sample consisted of peripheral blood, taken on day 0 of AZD1222 vaccination. The receptor set was obtained from an adult in good health.

The genes are TRBV6-5 and TRBJ1-4, with 7 bases that match TRBD1. Germline V gene sequence: CDR1 MNHEY, CDR2 SVGAGI. This CDR3 spans 15 amino acids. After removal of 8 bases from V and 5 bases from J, the junction contained 11 bases not matched to a gene. The CDR3 bases are TGTGCCAGCCGTAGAGTCCAGGGGGTGAATGAAAAACTGTTTTTT. It encodes CASRRVQGVNEKLFF.

This chain connects TRBV6-2 or TRBV6-3 to TRBJ2-2, with D tentatively TRBD1 (6 bases). The CDR3 extends over 18 amino acids. Germline V gives CDR1 MNHEY, CDR2 SVGEGT. V lost 5 bases, J lost 2 bases, and 21 bases lay in between. The CDR3 loop is CASSPTGSLRSNTGELFF. Written as DNA, the CDR3 is TGTGCCAGCAGTCCCACAGGGAGTTTGCGATCCAACACCGGGGAGCTGTTTTTT.

This chain joins TRBV5-1 and TRBJ1-3; D is uncertain. Deletions cut 4 bases from V and 2 bases from J, with 19 bases between. The CDR3 loop spans 17 amino acids. Germline CDR1 and CDR2: SGHRS and YFSETQ. CDR3 loop: CASSPDPTATPGNTIYF. In nucleotides, the CDR3 is TGCGCCAGCAGCCCCGACCCTACCGCTACCCCTGGAAACACCATATATTTT.

The rearrangement links TRBV3-1 (or the pseudogene TRBV3-2) to TRBJ1-2; D call uncertain. The CDR3 sequence is 14 residues long. The germline V and J ends were trimmed by 4 bases and 8 bases, with 17 bases remaining between them. Per germline, CDR1 LGHDT and CDR2 YNNKEL (reference sequence). The CDR3 spells CASSPWVVEGGYTF. The DNA for the CDR3 is TGTGCCAGCAGCCCGTGGGTCGTAGAAGGCGGCTACACCTTC.